Presented here are 25 T cell receptor beta chains from one specimen sequenced in a study of cytomegalovirus exposure and HLA in healthy donors. Both 60 Vbeta primers and 13 Jbeta primers went into the PCR. Clones were sequenced by immunoSEQ multiplex PCR, and TCRdb holds only the in-frame ones, with some missing. This sample yields around 150,000 clones, of which around 9.6% are seen a single time; 1.5% to 2% belongs to the top ten. The material sequenced was PBMCs. The receptor set was obtained from a male donor in good health and CMV-seronegative.

This clone has a handful of counts. The chain joins TRBV7-2 to TRBJ2-5; D not resolved. Between the trimmed V and J ends, which lost 0 bases and 5 bases, there was a span of 4 bases. Germline V lookup: CDR1 SGHTA, CDR2 FQGNSA. This CDR3 spans 12 amino acids. CDR3 protein: CASSLARETQYF. The CDR3 nucleotides are TGTGCCAGCAGCTTAGCGCGGGAGACCCAGTACTTC.

This clone has only a few counts. This chain connects TRBV9 to TRBJ1-1, with 11 bases that match TRBD1. Germline V gene sequence: CDR1 SGDLS, CDR2 YYNGEE. V shed 4 bases, J shed 5 bases, and the junction held 4 bases outside the gene matches. The CDR3 spans 14 residues. The CDR3 nucleotides are TGTGCCAGCAGCTTCGGGACAGGGGGAACTGAAGCTTTCTTT. The encoded protein is CASSFGTGGTEAFF.

This clone has only a few counts. V and J are TRBV4-3 and TRBJ2-2; 10 bases align to TRBD2. The CDR3 has 16 residues. V trimming: 1 base; J trimming: 2 bases; junction bases outside the gene matches: 1. Per the germline V gene, CDR1 is LGHNA and CDR2 is YSLEER. Here the CDR3 DNA reads TGCGCCAGCAGCCAAGGGACTAGCGGTAACACCGGGGAGCTGTTTTTT. Its protein product is CASSQGTSGNTGELFF.

In this sample, this clone turned up a few times. The V call is TRBV10-3, the J call TRBJ2-3; 7 nucleotides agree with TRBD1. With 11 bases clipped from V and 2 bases from J, the junction kept 10 bases outside the gene matches. CDR1 is ENHRY, CDR2 SYGVKD, per germline. CDR3 size: 14 residues. CDR3 bases: TGTGCCGTCCTAGGACAGGCGCCCACAGATACGCAGTATTTT. The encoded protein is CAVLGQAPTDTQYF.

The rearrangement links TRBV2 to TRBJ1-2, with D perhaps TRBD1 (6 bases). Looked up from germline, CDR1 is SNHLY and CDR2 is FYNNEI. The length of the CDR3 is 15 residues. With 5 bases removed from V and 2 bases from J, the gap between germline ends came to 15 bases. As DNA, the CDR3 is TGTGCCAGCAGTATAACAGGGATGGGGAACTATGGCTACACCTTC. Amino acids: CASSITGMGNYGYTF.

This clone has more than one count but fewer than ten. The gene calls are TRBV6-6 and TRBJ2-1; 12 bases agree with TRBD1. Germline V gene data show CDR1 as MNHNY and CDR2 as SVGAGI (reference sequence). The CDR3 sequence is 14 residues long. With 7 bases clipped from V and 8 bases from J, the junction kept 6 bases outside the gene matches. The chain's CDR3 is CASIRGQGAYEQFF. The CDR3 bases are TGTGCCAGCATCCGGGGACAGGGGGCTTATGAGCAGTTCTTC.

A few counts support this clone. The CDR3 loop reads CATLLRAGGEQFF. CDR3 coding DNA: TGTGCCACCCTCCTCAGGGCGGGGGGTGAGCAGTTCTTC. V is TRBV28 and J is TRBJ2-1, with 8 bases that match TRBD2. This CDR3 has 13 amino acids. V gave up 10 bases and J gave up 9 bases; unmatched junction bases: 11. Germline V lookup: CDR1 MDHEN, CDR2 SYDVKM.

V and J are TRBV27 and TRBJ2-7, with 7 bases matching TRBD2. Per the germline V gene, CDR1 is MNHEY and CDR2 is SMNVEV (reference sequence). CDR3 size: 16 residues. The V and J ends lost 6 bases and 0 bases, in that order; junction bases with no gene match: 11. The CDR3 loop reads CASSELGGGLSYEQYF. The CDR3 DNA follows: TGTGCCAGCAGCGAACTTGGCGGGGGTCTCTCCTACGAGCAGTACTTC.

This clone was detected only a few times. The chain employs TRBV28 and TRBJ1-2; unclear D gene. Germline loops: CDR1 MDHEN, CDR2 SYDVKM. The CDR3 runs 13 residues. V was clipped by 3 bases and J by 3 bases, with 8 bases between them. The CDR3 region has the DNA TGTGCCAGCAGTTTTGGGCGGGACTATGGCTACACCTTC. Translating it yields CASSFGRDYGYTF.

The chain couples TRBV5-6 to TRBJ1-5; a weak D match, TRBD1 (6 bases). V gave up 4 bases and J gave up 0 bases, with 23 bases separating them. The CDR3 spans 19 residues. The germline gives CDR1 SGHDT, CDR2 YYEEEE. The CDR3 protein is CASSITRGWAPYSNQPQHF. The CDR3 DNA reads TGTGCCAGCAGCATCACCAGGGGATGGGCCCCATATAGCAATCAGCCCCAGCATTTT.

The gene calls are TRBV7-9 and TRBJ2-5, with 7 bases lining up with TRBD2. This CDR3 is built from 17 residues. Per the germline V gene, CDR1 is SEHNR and CDR2 is FQNEAQ (reference sequence). With V trimmed by 4 bases and J by 4 bases, 15 bases remained unmatched. This CDR3 reads CASSSSPRAGGGETQYF. Here the CDR3 DNA reads TGTGCCAGCAGCTCCTCCCCCAGGGCGGGCGGGGGAGAGACCCAGTACTTC.

This clone has just a few counts. The chain has TRBV30 and TRBJ1-2, with no clear D. The CDR3 has 14 amino acids. In germline, CDR1 is GTSNPN, CDR2 SVGIG (reference sequence). Trimming took 0 bases from V and 5 from J, leaving 13 bases between them. Written as DNA, the CDR3 is TGTGCCTGGAGTGTACAGATGGATTGGTATGGCTACACCTTC. Amino acid sequence: CAWSVQMDWYGYTF.

This clone was observed a handful of times. The chain carries TRBV6-6 and TRBJ1-2; maybe TRBD1 (5 bases). V shed 8 bases and J shed 7 bases, with 17 bases lying between them. Germline CDR1 is MNHNY and CDR2 is SVGAGI (reference sequence). The CDR3 has 13 amino acids. The CDR3 region is CASGRSRDGGYTF. CDR3 nucleotide sequence: TGTGCCAGCGGTCGGAGCAGGGATGGTGGCTACACCTTC.

There are a few counts of this clone. CDR3: CASSRRRIAGQETQYF. DNA for the CDR3: TGTGCCAGCAGCAGAAGGAGAATAGCGGGACAAGAGACCCAGTACTTC. The rearrangement joins TRBV7-2 to TRBJ2-5, with 8 bases aligning to TRBD2. The trim removed 5 bases at V and 2 bases at J, leaving 10 bases unmatched. This CDR3 is built from 16 residues. Looked up from germline, CDR1 is SGHTA and CDR2 is FQGNSA.

This clone was seen a few times. The chain carries TRBV2 and TRBJ2-7; TRBD2 is a possible D gene (5 bases). Germline CDR1 is SNHLY and CDR2 is FYNNEI. Trimming pared 6 bases from V and 5 bases from J, leaving 20 bases between. This CDR3 is built from 15 residues. The CDR3 sequence: CASRALSGEGHEQYF. The DNA of the CDR3 is TGTGCCAGCAGGGCCTTATCCGGGGAAGGCCACGAGCAGTACTTC.

The chain carries TRBV7-9 and TRBJ2-1; 8 positions match TRBD2. Germline CDR1 is SEHNR and CDR2 is FQNEAQ (reference sequence). The V segment lost 2 bases and the J segment 7 bases; nucleotides outside the gene matches: 7. The CDR3 spans 15 residues. CDR3 sequence: CASSLYSGAGNEQFF. CDR3 DNA sequence: TGTGCCAGCAGCTTATATAGCGGGGCGGGGAATGAGCAGTTCTTC.

This clone was observed a few times. Germline and junction disagree at one end, which may indicate a read error. The rearrangement uses TRBV27 and TRBJ2-3, with 14 bases matching TRBD2. The CDR3 is 19 residues long. The V gene's germline CDR1 is MNHEY and CDR2 SMNVEV (reference sequence). Here the CDR3 reads CASSLYISGLAGVGDTQYF. The CDR3 DNA reads TGTGCCAGCAGCTTATATATATCGGGACTAGCGGGGGTTGGAGATACGCAGTATTTT.

The sample holds a few counts of this clone. CDR3 sequence (DNA): TGTGCCAGCAGTTTAGGGGACAGGGAAGGCTATGGCTACACCTTC. Its protein is CASSLGDREGYGYTF. This chain links TRBV28 with TRBJ1-2; 9 bases are a match to TRBD1. The CDR3 totals 15 residues. Germline values: CDR1 MDHEN, CDR2 SYDVKM. J was trimmed by 4 bases and V by 2 bases; bases with no gene match: 5.

This clone was recorded a few times. At the DNA level, this CDR3 is encoded by other sequences in the same sample as well. The chain couples TRBV7-9 to TRBJ2-7; TRBD1 is a possible D gene (7 bases). The V and J ends lost 3 bases and 4 bases respectively, with 16 bases between them. Germline V gene data show CDR1 as SEHNR and CDR2 as FQNEAQ (reference sequence). The CDR3 is 15 amino acids. CDR3: CASSFAQGGAYEQYF. In DNA, the CDR3 is TGTGCCAGCAGCTTCGCTCAGGGGGGTGCTTACGAGCAGTACTTC.

The chain has TRBV5-6 and TRBJ2-5; 11 bases are shared with TRBD2. CDR1 is SGHDT and CDR2 is YYEEEE in the germline V gene. V lost 1 base and J lost 5; bases outside the gene matches: 7. CDR3 length: 16 amino acids. CDR3 sequence (DNA): TGTGCCAGCAGCTTGCTAGCGGGAGGAACCGGGGAGACCCAGTACTTC. Its protein product is CASSLLAGGTGETQYF.

The chain carries TRBV28 and TRBJ1-1, with TRBD1 as a possible D gene (5 bases). With 7 bases removed from V and 6 bases from J, the gap between germline ends came to 15 bases. Germline-derived CDR1 and CDR2 are MDHEN and SYDVKM. The CDR3 is 13 amino acids. CDR3 amino acids: CASTPGGRAEAFF. DNA for the CDR3: TGTGCCAGCACCCCCGGGGGAAGGGCTGAAGCTTTCTTT.

The genes are TRBV5-4 and TRBJ2-5; 7 bases line up with TRBD2. This CDR3 has 15 amino acids. CDR1 and CDR2 (germline): SGHNT, YYREEE (reference sequence). V lost 6 bases to trimming and J lost 0 bases; unmatched junction nucleotides: 8. The DNA for the CDR3 is TGTGCCAGCACCTCTGGCGGGGGAGACCAAGAGACCCAGTACTTC. This sequence encodes CASTSGGGDQETQYF.

This clone was seen more than once but under ten times. The J gene is TRBJ2-2, the V gene TRBV19; 16 nucleotides match TRBD2. From germline, CDR1 is LNHDA and CDR2 SQIVND (reference sequence). CDR3 length: 19 residues. Trimming at V came to 7 bases and at J to 4 bases, leaving 12 bases not matched to a gene. CDR3 sequence (DNA): TGTGCCAGTACCTCCCCGTCCGGGACTAGCGGGAGGGCCACCGGGGAGCTGTTTTTT. Protein product: CASTSPSGTSGRATGELFF.

In DNA, the CDR3 is TGTGCCAGTAGTATAGCTAGCGGGAGGACCTACAATGAGCAGTTCTTC. It encodes CASSIASGRTYNEQFF. The rearrangement links TRBV19 to TRBJ2-1, with TRBD2 matching 11 bases. The germline V gene has CDR1 LNHDA and CDR2 SQIVND (reference sequence). CDR3 length: 16 amino acids. J was trimmed by 2 bases and V by 1 base; bases with no gene match: 1.

This clone has more than one count but fewer than ten. The genes are TRBV29-1 and TRBJ2-4; 8 bases map to TRBD1. Trimming at V came to 6 bases and at J to 13 bases, leaving 11 bases not matched to a gene. CDR3 length equals 12 residues. Germline V lookup: CDR1 SQVTM, CDR2 ANQGSEA. CDR3 DNA: TGCAGCGTAGGCACCGAGGACAGGGCACAGTACTTC. It specifies CSVGTEDRAQYF.